This is a list of T cell receptor beta chains from one sample in a study of shared clonotypes between healthy human individuals. The repertoire was sequenced with immunoSEQ multiplex PCR; TCRdb's copy has only in-frame clones and lacks some. The sample has 560,000 or so clones; 96% are singletons. Sequences were obtained from naive CD8+ T cells sorted from blood. These receptors were taken from a woman under 40 in good health. Each CDR3 is given with its conserved first and last residue. The order of the fields is J gene, V gene, clone size, D gene, CDR3 protein, CDR3 DNA. The D gene is left open where the match is weak. Only part of the rows carry a size: once, few, many, or a class if the clone is expanded.

>TRBJ1-2|TRBV5-4|NA|NA
CASSIQGGGGGYTF
TGTGCCAGCAGCATTCAGGGCGGGGGAGGTGGCTACACCTTC
>TRBJ2-1|TRBV7-9|NA|NA
CASSLVKGGSYNEQFF
TGTGCCAGCAGCTTAGTTAAGGGGGGGAGCTACAATGAGCAGTTCTTC
>TRBJ2-7|TRBV9|NA|TRBD1
CASSPWGQPGTYEQYF
TGTGCCAGCAGCCCGTGGGGACAGCCTGGCACCTACGAGCAGTACTTC
>TRBJ2-2|TRBV7-9|once|NA
CASSLDWKPPGELFF
TGTGCCAGCAGCTTAGACTGGAAACCACCCGGGGAGCTGTTTTTT
>TRBJ2-1|TRBV13|NA|NA
CASSLRTGGSEQFF
TGTGCCAGCAGCTTAAGGACTGGAGGGAGTGAGCAGTTCTTC
>TRBJ2-1|TRBV28|NA|TRBD2
CASSFGGRATYNEQFF
TGTGCCAGCAGTTTTGGCGGGAGGGCCACCTACAATGAGCAGTTCTTC
>TRBJ1-1|TRBV6-5|NA|NA
CASSVRTEAFF
TGTGCCAGCAGTGTCAGAACTGAAGCTTTCTTT
>TRBJ1-4|TRBV28|NA|NA
CASSSSKTGTTNEKLFF
TGTGCCAGCAGTTCCTCCAAAACAGGGACAACTAATGAAAAACTGTTTTTT
>TRBJ1-5|TRBV7-9|NA|TRBD1
CASSGQGLGVQPQHF
TGTGCCAGCTCGGGACAGGGGTTAGGGGTTCAGCCCCAGCATTTT
>TRBJ2-6|TRBV6-1|once|NA
CASSESVSSGANVLTF
TGTGCCAGCAGTGAGTCGGTGTCCTCTGGGGCCAACGTCCTGACTTTC
>TRBJ2-7|TRBV6-5|NA|NA
CASSWEPRNEQYF
TGTGCCAGCAGTTGGGAACCGCGGAACGAGCAGTACTTC
>TRBJ1-1|TRBV7-9|NA|NA
CASSFGVSEAFF
TGTGCCAGCAGCTTTGGGGTGTCTGAAGCTTTCTTT
>TRBJ2-7|TRBV13|NA|NA
CASSLNFGSSYEQYF
TGTGCCAGCAGCTTAAACTTCGGCAGCTCCTACGAGCAGTACTTC
>TRBJ2-5|TRBV14|NA|NA
CASSQDLREQYF
TGTGCCAGCAGCCAAGATTTGAGAGAGCAGTACTTC
>TRBJ2-3|TRBV27|NA|NA
CASSLFPGVEADTQYF
TGTGCCAGCAGTTTATTTCCGGGAGTAGAGGCAGATACGCAGTATTTT
>TRBJ1-2|TRBV28|NA|NA
CASSLADRSYGYTF
TGTGCCAGCAGTTTGGCAGATAGGTCCTATGGCTACACCTTC
>TRBJ1-4|TRBV28|NA|NA
CASSLSPESNELELFF
TGTGCCAGCAGTTTGTCCCCAGAGTCTAATGAATTGGAACTGTTTTTT
>TRBJ2-7|TRBV28|NA|NA
CASSSHLTRDYYEQYF
TGTGCCAGCAGCTCTCATCTCACCCGGGATTACTACGAGCAGTACTTC
>TRBJ1-3|TRBV6-5|NA|NA
CASSSPGGGNTIYF
TGTGCCAGCAGTTCCCCGGGTGGTGGAAACACCATATATTTT
>TRBJ1-3|TRBV28|NA|NA
CASSSGAAGNTIYF
TGTGCCAGCAGTTCAGGGGCGGCTGGAAACACCATATATTTT